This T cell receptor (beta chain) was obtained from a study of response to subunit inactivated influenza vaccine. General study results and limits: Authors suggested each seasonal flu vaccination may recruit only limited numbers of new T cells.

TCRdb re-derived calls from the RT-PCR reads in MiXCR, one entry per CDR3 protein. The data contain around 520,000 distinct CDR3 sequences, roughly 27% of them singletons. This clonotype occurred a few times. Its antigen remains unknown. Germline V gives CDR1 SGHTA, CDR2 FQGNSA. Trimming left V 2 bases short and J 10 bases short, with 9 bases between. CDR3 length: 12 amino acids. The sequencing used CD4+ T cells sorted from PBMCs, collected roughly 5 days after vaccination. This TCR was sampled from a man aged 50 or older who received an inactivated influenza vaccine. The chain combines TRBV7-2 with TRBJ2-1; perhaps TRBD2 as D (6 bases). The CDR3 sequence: CASSLPRGEQFF. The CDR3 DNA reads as TGTGCCAGCAGCTTACCCCGGGGGGAGCAGTTCTTC.